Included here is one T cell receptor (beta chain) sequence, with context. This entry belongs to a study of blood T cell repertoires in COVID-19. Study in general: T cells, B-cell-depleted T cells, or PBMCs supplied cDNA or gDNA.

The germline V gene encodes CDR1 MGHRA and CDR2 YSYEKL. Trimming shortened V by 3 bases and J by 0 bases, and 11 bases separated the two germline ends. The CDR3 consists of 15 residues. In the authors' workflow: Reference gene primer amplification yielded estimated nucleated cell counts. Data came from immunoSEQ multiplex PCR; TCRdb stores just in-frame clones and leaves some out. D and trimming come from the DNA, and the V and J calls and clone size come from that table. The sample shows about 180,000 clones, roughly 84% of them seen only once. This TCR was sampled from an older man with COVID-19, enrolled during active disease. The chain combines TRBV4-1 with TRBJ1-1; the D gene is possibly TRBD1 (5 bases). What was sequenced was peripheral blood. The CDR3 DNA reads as TGCGCCAGCAGCCACCCCAGGGTTATGAACACTGAAGCTTTCTTT. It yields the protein CASSHPRVMNTEAFF.